The 8 T cell receptor beta chains in this list originate from one sample, sequenced in a study of T cell changes during pregnancy in multiple sclerosis (dated by TCRdb to between 2018 and 2020). Library construction relied on the immunoSEQ multiplex PCR assay. Here the immuneACCESS table is served through TCRdb, limited to in-frame sequences with V and J called. Missing clones are a known gap in these copies; in checked studies unresolved V genes cover under half, and the rest lacks a known reason. The sample table contains more than 15,000 clones; only one count was recorded for 80% to 90% of them. Clones ranked in the top ten supply approximately 11% of the sample. The sample consisted of CD8+ T cells from peripheral blood mononuclear cells, taken in the second trimester of pregnancy. The origin of the receptors is a female donor in good health, enrolled as a control in a pregnancy study.

The rearrangement uses TRBV6-1 and TRBJ2-3, with a tentative D call TRBD2 (6 bases). V lost 8 bases, J lost 0 bases, and 15 bases lay in between. The CDR3 runs to 15 residues. The germline CDR1 and CDR2 sequences are MNHNS and SASEGT. The CDR3, as DNA: TGTGCCAGCTTGGGACTCCTGACTAGCACAGATACGCAGTATTTT. Its protein is CASLGLLTSTDTQYF.

This chain links TRBV27 with TRBJ1-1, with a possible D match to TRBD1 (5 bases). The CDR3 length is 14 residues. Trimming took off 4 bases at V and 0 bases at J, with 9 bases between the two ends. Germline CDR1 is MNHEY and CDR2 is SMNVEV (reference sequence). The CDR3 nucleotides are TGTGCCAGCAGTTGGGGGGTGATGAACACTGAAGCTTTCTTT. Protein product: CASSWGVMNTEAFF.

The chain has TRBV27 and TRBJ2-5; D is perhaps TRBD1 (6 bases). CDR3 length equals 17 residues. V dropped 3 bases and J dropped 2 bases, with 19 bases sitting between them. The germline V gene has CDR1 MNHEY and CDR2 SMNVEV (reference sequence). In DNA, the CDR3 is TGTGCCAGCAGTTTTTTTCCCGGGGACACATCACAAGAGACCCAGTACTTC. Residues: CASSFFPGDTSQETQYF.

The sample holds one count of this clone. V is TRBV6-1 and J is TRBJ2-7, with D possibly TRBD1 on 5 matching bases. Looked up from germline, CDR1 is MNHNS and CDR2 is SASEGT. V gave up 4 bases and J gave up 6 bases, with 19 bases separating them. The CDR3 spans 15 residues. CDR3: CASSGEADTYGEQYF. CDR3 bases: TGTGCCAGCAGTGGCGAGGCGGACACTTATGGCGAGCAGTACTTC.

This clone came up once. The chain links TRBV5-4 to TRBJ1-2, with 10 positions matching TRBD1. The trim removed 5 bases at V and 11 bases at J, leaving 9 bases unmatched. In germline, CDR1 is SGHNT, CDR2 YYREEE (reference sequence). This CDR3 region has 13 residues. The CDR3: CASRDPGQGTYTF. The CDR3 bases are TGTGCCAGCAGGGACCCGGGACAGGGGACGTACACCTTC.

The table lists this clone with a few counts. The rearrangement links TRBV7-2 to TRBJ1-5; 8 bases are a match to TRBD1. This CDR3 region has 13 residues. CDR1 is SGHTA and CDR2 is FQGNSA in the germline V gene. Trimming at V came to 4 bases and at J to 7 bases, leaving 3 bases not matched to a gene. Here the CDR3 reads CASSYNRGQPQHF. CDR3 bases: TGTGCCAGCAGCTACAACAGGGGGCAGCCCCAGCATTTT. Full variable domain (rest looked up from reference TRBV7-2 and TRBJ1-5): GAGVSQSPSNKVTEKGKDVELRCDPISGHTALYWYRQSLGQGLEFLIYFQGNSAPDKSGLPSDRFSAERTGGSVSTLTIQRTQQEDSAVYLCASSYNRGQPQHFGDGTRLSIL.

The chain employs TRBV7-8 and TRBJ1-3; D perhaps matches TRBD1 (6 bases). CDR3 size: 14 residues. Germline lookup yields CDR1 SGHVS and CDR2 FQNEAQ. Trimming stripped 3 bases from V and 4 bases from J, with 10 bases between. The CDR3 loop is CASSLGTSGNTIYF. The CDR3 region has the DNA TGTGCCAGCAGCTTGGGGACAAGCGGAAACACCATATATTTT.

This clone is a singleton in its sample. V and J are TRBV7-2 and TRBJ2-5; possible D gene TRBD2, 6 bases. CDR1 and CDR2 (germline): SGHTA, FQGNSA. CDR3 length: 13 amino acids. The V end was cut by 1 base, the J end by 4 bases, with 7 bases between. The DNA for the CDR3 is TGTGCCAGCAGCTTAGTGGAGGGAGAGACCCAGTACTTC. This codes for CASSLVEGETQYF.